This entry lists 17 T cell receptor beta chains sequenced from one sample in a study of blood T cell repertoires in COVID-19. Measured with immunoSEQ multiplex PCR; TCRdb has only the in-frame clones, and not every one. Here the sample spans about 150,000 clones, around 83% being singletons. The sequenced sample consisted of peripheral blood. The receptors derive from a woman aged 50 to 60 with acute or convalescent COVID-19.

The genes are TRBV5-4 and TRBJ1-6, with 9 bases matching TRBD1. CDR1 is SGHNT, CDR2 YYREEE, per germline (reference sequence). The ends lost 4 bases at V and 9 bases at J; junction bases unmatched: 5. This CDR3 contains 14 residues. The CDR3 here is CASSVGQGSSPLHF. CDR3 DNA sequence: TGTGCCAGCAGCGTCGGACAGGGGAGTTCACCCCTCCACTTT.

This chain connects TRBV7-2 to TRBJ2-5; possibly TRBD1 for D (6 bases). The CDR3 has 14 residues. V dropped 6 bases and J dropped 0 bases, with 11 bases sitting between them. Germline values: CDR1 SGHTA, CDR2 FQGNSA. CDR3 amino acids: CASSITGYQETQYF. CDR3 nucleotides: TGTGCCAGCAGTATTACAGGGTACCAAGAGACCCAGTACTTC.

The chain recombines TRBV7-8 with TRBJ1-5; D gene unclear. This CDR3 has 14 amino acids. V was trimmed by 2 bases and J by 2 bases, leaving 7 bases between them. Germline lookup yields CDR1 SGHVS and CDR2 FQNEAQ. CDR3 protein: CASSLTGGNQPQHF. In nucleotides, the CDR3 is TGTGCCAGCAGCTTAACCGGGGGCAATCAGCCCCAGCATTTT.

In its sample, this clone was seen a few times. V and J are TRBV6-7 and TRBJ2-7, with 13 nucleotides matching TRBD2. TRBV6-7 is noted as an ORF with a role that remains uncertain. Losses at the gene ends were 0 bases for V and 0 bases for J; bases not matched to a gene: 11. This CDR3 region has 20 residues. DNA for the CDR3: TGTGCCAGCAGTTACTCGGCCCCCGGGACTAGCGGGAAAGACTCCTACGAGCAGTACTTC. Protein sequence: CASSYSAPGTSGKDSYEQYF.

This clone was picked up a small number of times. The chain employs TRBV5-1 and TRBJ1-2; 10 bases are a match to TRBD1. Unmatched junction bases numbered 5, after V lost 8 bases and J lost 7 bases. Germline lookup yields CDR1 SGHRS and CDR2 YFSETQ. The CDR3 spans 12 residues. This chain's CDR3 is CASRQGAAGYTF. CDR3 DNA: TGCGCCAGTCGACAGGGGGCGGCTGGCTACACCTTC.

The genes are TRBV5-4 and TRBJ2-1; maybe TRBD2 (5 bases). The CDR3 has 16 amino acids. Trimming shortened V by 4 bases and J by 1 base, and 15 bases separated the two germline ends. Per germline, CDR1 SGHNT and CDR2 YYREEE (reference sequence). CDR3 sequence reads: CASSVPGSGSYNEQFF. CDR3 coding DNA: TGTGCCAGCAGCGTGCCGGGAAGTGGGTCCTACAATGAGCAGTTCTTC.

The chain combines TRBV19 with TRBJ2-3; 8 positions match TRBD2. V lost 10 bases to trimming and J lost 2 bases; unmatched junction nucleotides: 5. Germline values: CDR1 LNHDA, CDR2 SQIVND (reference sequence). This CDR3 comprises 13 residues. This chain's CDR3 is CATLAGNTDTQYF. The CDR3 region has the DNA TGTGCCACCTTAGCGGGAAACACAGATACGCAGTATTTT.

The chain has TRBV18 and TRBJ2-5; possibly TRBD2 for D (6 bases). Trimming took off 2 bases at V and 5 bases at J, with 18 bases between the two ends. This CDR3 has 16 residues. Germline V CDR1 and CDR2: KGHSH, LQKENI. In DNA, the CDR3 is TGTGCCAGCTCACCAGCGGTTGAGGGACTCGGGGAGACCCAGTACTTC. Amino acid sequence: CASSPAVEGLGETQYF.

The V gene is TRBV6-2 or TRBV6-3, the J gene TRBJ2-5; TRBD2 agrees at 10 bases. The CDR3 consists of 15 residues. Germline V gene sequence: CDR1 MNHEY, CDR2 SVGEGT. V dropped 6 bases and J dropped 5; count of bases not matched to a gene: 9. The CDR3 here is CASSPSGGAPETQYF. The DNA of the CDR3 is TGTGCCAGCAGCCCCAGCGGGGGGGCCCCGGAGACCCAGTACTTC.

V and J are TRBV7-2 and TRBJ2-7; weak D call: TRBD1 (6 bases). The CDR3 loop spans 13 amino acids. Trimming removed 3 bases at V and 6 bases at J, with 12 bases between. Germline assignment: CDR1 SGHTA and CDR2 FQGNSA. Here the CDR3 reads CASSFGRGSEQYF. The CDR3 region has the DNA TGTGCCAGCAGCTTTGGCAGGGGATCCGAGCAGTACTTC. Looking up the rest from reference TRBV7-2 and TRBJ2-7 gives the full variable domain: GAGVSQSPSNKVTEKGKDVELRCDPISGHTALYWYRQSLGQGLEFLIYFQGNSAPDKSGLPSDRFSAERTGGSVSTLTIQRTQQEDSAVYLCASSFGRGSEQYFGPGTRLTVT.

This clone was counted a single time. This chain links TRBV7-8 with TRBJ2-7; D not certain. V shed 2 bases and J shed 1 base, with 9 bases lying between them. CDR3 length: 14 amino acids. From germline, CDR1 is SGHVS and CDR2 FQNEAQ. CDR3 sequence (DNA): TGTGCCAGCAGCTTATTAGCAGTTTCCTACGAGCAGTACTTC. Protein: CASSLLAVSYEQYF.

This clone was seen only a few times. The V and J genes are TRBV19 and TRBJ1-2, with D hard to call. Germline V gives CDR1 LNHDA, CDR2 SQIVND (reference sequence). The ends were cut back, 5 bases at V and 4 bases at J, with 8 bases in the middle. The CDR3 spans 12 residues. The CDR3 bases are TGTGCCAGTAGTCCCCGTCCCTATGGCTACACCTTC. This codes for CASSPRPYGYTF.

A single count supports this clone. The chain combines TRBV9 with TRBJ2-7, with 7 bases aligning to TRBD1. From germline, CDR1 is SGDLS and CDR2 YYNGEE. The CDR3 is made up of 15 amino acids. Losses at the gene ends were 0 bases for V and 3 bases for J; bases not matched to a gene: 6. This CDR3 is CASSVAGTAVYEQYF. The CDR3 DNA reads as TGTGCCAGCAGCGTAGCAGGGACAGCAGTCTACGAGCAGTACTTC.

The chain combines TRBV10-3 with TRBJ1-2; D possibly corresponds to TRBD1 (6 bases). Germline V lookup: CDR1 ENHRY, CDR2 SYGVKD. CDR3 size: 15 residues. Trimming shortened V by 0 bases and J by 4 bases, and 12 bases separated the two germline ends. CDR3 sequence reads: CAISESTTGTYGYTF. The CDR3 DNA is TGTGCCATCAGTGAGTCAACTACAGGGACCTATGGCTACACCTTC.

This clone was seen more than once but under ten times. The chain joins TRBV6-5 to TRBJ1-1, with 7 nucleotides matching TRBD1. V lost 7 bases to trimming and J lost 4 bases; unmatched junction nucleotides: 3. This CDR3 spans 12 amino acids. Germline CDR1 reads MNHEY; CDR2 reads SVGAGI. Here the CDR3 DNA reads TGTGCCAGCATGACAGGGATCACTGAAGCTTTCTTT. Its translation: CASMTGITEAFF.

The chain is built from TRBV7-2 and TRBJ1-3; TRBD1 might be the D (5 bases). Germline CDR1 is SGHTA and CDR2 is FQGNSA. This CDR3 contains 12 residues. The V end was cut by 5 bases, the J end by 5 bases, with 7 bases between. CDR3 residues: CASSVDRNTIYF. In DNA, the CDR3 is TGTGCCAGCAGCGTGGACAGAAACACCATATATTTT.

The chain has TRBV2 and TRBJ1-5; a weak D match, TRBD1 (5 bases). CDR1 and CDR2 (germline): SNHLY, FYNNEI. Trimming shortened V by 8 bases and J by 3 bases, and 8 bases separated the two germline ends. The CDR3 extends over 12 amino acids. CDR3 protein: CASGGFNQPQHF. The CDR3 region has the DNA TGTGCCAGCGGGGGGTTCAATCAGCCCCAGCATTTT.